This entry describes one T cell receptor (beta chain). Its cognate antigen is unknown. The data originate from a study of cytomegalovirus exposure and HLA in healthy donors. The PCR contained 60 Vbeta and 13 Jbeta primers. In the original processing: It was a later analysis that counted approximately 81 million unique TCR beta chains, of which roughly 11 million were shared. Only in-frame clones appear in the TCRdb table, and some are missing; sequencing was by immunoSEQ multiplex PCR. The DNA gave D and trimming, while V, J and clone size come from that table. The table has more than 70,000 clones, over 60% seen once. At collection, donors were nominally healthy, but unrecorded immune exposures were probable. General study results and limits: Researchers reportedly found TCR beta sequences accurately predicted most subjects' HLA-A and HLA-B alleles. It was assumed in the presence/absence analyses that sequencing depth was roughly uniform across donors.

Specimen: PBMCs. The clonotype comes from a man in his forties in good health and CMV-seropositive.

The CDR3 loop reads CASTRGQGSYGGYTF. CDR3 nucleotides: TGTGCCAGCACCCGGGGACAGGGTTCTTATGGTGGCTACACCTTC. V is TRBV2 and J is TRBJ1-2, with TRBD1 matching over 9 bases. J was trimmed by 7 bases and V by 7 bases; bases with no gene match: 13. The CDR3 loop spans 15 amino acids. Germline V gene sequence: CDR1 SNHLY, CDR2 FYNNEI.